Detailed here is one T cell receptor (beta chain). With 4 bases removed from V and 0 bases from J, the gap between germline ends came to 13 bases. The CDR3 has 16 residues. Germline V lookup: CDR1 MNHNS, CDR2 SASEGT. The data originate from a study of blood T cell repertoires in COVID-19. TCRdb's table, derived via immunoSEQ multiplex PCR, lists solely in-frame clones and lacks some. The sample yields 90,000 to 120,000 clones, around 88% seen once. The sequence was collected from a man aged 50 or older with active or convalescent COVID-19. This sequence joins TRBV6-1 and TRBJ2-1, with TRBD2 as a possible D gene (5 bases). Material for sequencing was peripheral blood. The CDR3 reads CASSGGGLHSYNEQFF. As DNA, the CDR3 is TGTGCCAGCAGTGGTGGAGGCCTTCACTCCTACAATGAGCAGTTCTTC.